This T cell receptor beta chain originates from a study of naive and memory T cell subsets. Study-level results: Diversity fell and Gini index rose from naive through CM, EM, EMRA.

From the second PCR step, alpha and beta chains were amplified apart. The beta constant-region primer was an equimolar mix of two oligonucleotides covering TRBC1 and TRBC2. Four rounds of PCR amplified the ligated cDNA using nested alpha and beta constant-region primers plus SP2. Ligation attached a single-stranded oligonucleotide with a 12-nucleotide UMI and the SP2 primer to the cDNA 3' end. In TCRdb, the UMI-ligation and nested PCR reads were re-called with MiXCR into one record per CDR3 protein. The repertoire holds 100,000 to 150,000 distinct CDR3 sequences, with 35% to 45% as singletons. Comment on this clonotype: Its target is unknown.

The length of the CDR3 is 15 residues. Germline-derived CDR1 and CDR2 are SGHTA and FQGNSA. The trim removed 4 bases at V and 5 bases at J, leaving 4 bases unmatched. This rearrangement joins TRBV7-2 to TRBJ2-2, with 10 bases matching TRBD1. Material: central memory CD4+ T cells from blood. The source of this sequence is a human donor in good health. CDR3: CASSYRDRGTGELFF. The CDR3, as DNA: TGTGCCAGCAGCTACCGGGACAGGGGTACCGGGGAGCTGTTTTTT. The variable domain in full, completed from reference TRBV7-2 and TRBJ2-2, reads GAGVSQSPSNKVTEKGKDVELRCDPISGHTALYWYRQSLGQGLEFLIYFQGNSAPDKSGLPSDRFSAERTGGSVSTLTIQRTQQEDSAVYLCASSYRDRGTGELFFGEGSRLTVL.